These T cell receptor beta chains were read from a single sample in a study of T cells in Graves' hyperthyroidism and ophthalmopathy. TCRdb itself ran the multiplex PCR reads through MiXCR, one entry per CDR3 protein. The table shows a few hundred thousand distinct CDR3 sequences, with 15% to 18% occurring only once. The sequencing input was blood. These receptors originate from a woman aged 30 to 39 with Graves' hyperthyroidism. Both conserved end residues are part of each CDR3. The D gene is left open where the match is weak. Expanded clones are given a class, and other clones once, few, many or no size at all.

many	TRBD2	TRBJ2-7	TRBV24-1	CATSEGLAGGYEQYF	TGTGCCACCAGTGAGGGACTAGCGGGAGGCTACGAGCAGTACTTC
-	-	TRBJ1-2	TRBV7-9	CASSLGTTDGYTF	TGTGCCAGCAGCTTAGGGACAACAGATGGCTACACCTTC
many	-	TRBJ2-7	TRBV28	CASSFRGAVSYEQYF	TGTGCCAGCAGTTTCCGGGGAGCGGTATCCTACGAGCAGTACTTC
few	TRBD1	TRBJ2-7	TRBV7-9	CASNRDREDEQYF	TGTGCCAGCAACCGGGACAGGGAGGACGAGCAGTACTTC
many	TRBD1	TRBJ2-7	TRBV6-1	CASSYGTGGVESYEQYF	TGTGCCAGCAGTTATGGGACAGGGGGTGTCGAATCCTACGAGCAGTACTTC
many	-	TRBJ2-1	TRBV9	CASSGRGEDSPYNEQFF	TGTGCCAGCAGCGGAAGGGGGGAGGATTCGCCCTACAATGAGCAGTTCTTC
-	-	TRBJ2-1	TRBV7-3	CASNRGDREQFF	TGTGCCAGCAACCGGGGGGACAGGGAGCAGTTCTTC
many	TRBD1	TRBJ2-1	TRBV7-3	CASSPGTGTYNEQFF	TGTGCCAGCAGCCCTGGGACAGGGACCTACAATGAGCAGTTCTTC
many	-	TRBJ1-4	TRBV5-1	CASSLETGANEKLFF	TGCGCCAGCAGCTTGGAGACAGGAGCTAATGAAAAACTGTTTTTT
-	TRBD2	TRBJ2-1	TRBV29-1	CSVEGGSNYNEQFF	TGCAGCGTTGAGGGGGGGTCCAACTACAATGAGCAGTTCTTC
many	-	TRBJ1-3	TRBV13	CASSLRGAVSGNTIYF	TGTGCCAGCAGCTTACGTGGGGCGGTCTCTGGAAACACCATATATTTT
many	TRBD2	TRBJ2-7	TRBV6-1	CASRLASGRNEQYF	TGTGCCAGCCGGTTGGCTAGCGGGAGGAACGAGCAGTACTTC
-	TRBD1	TRBJ2-1	TRBV29-1	CSARRGTGPNEQFF	TGCAGCGCCCGGAGGGGGACAGGGCCGAATGAGCAGTTCTTC
-	-	TRBJ1-1	TRBV9	CASSDLRGYAEAFF	TGTGCCAGCAGCGACCTTAGGGGTTACGCTGAAGCTTTCTTT
many	-	TRBJ2-2	TRBV7-6	CASSPTVNTGELFF	TGTGCCAGCAGCCCGACGGTGAACACCGGGGAGCTGTTTTTT
-	TRBD2	TRBJ2-1	TRBV5-1	CASSRTAGGNNEQFF	TGCGCCAGCAGCCGCACGGCGGGGGGAAACAATGAGCAGTTCTTC
many	-	TRBJ2-3	TRBV28	CATSTGTDTQYF	TGTGCCACCTCGACCGGCACAGATACGCAGTATTTT
many	-	TRBJ2-7	TRBV11-1	CASSLRASYYYEQYF	TGTGCCAGCAGCTTAAGGGCCTCGTACTACTACGAGCAGTACTTC
few	-	TRBJ1-1	TRBV15	CATSTEDEVYTEAFF	TGTGCCACCAGCACAGAGGACGAGGTTTACACTGAAGCTTTCTTT
many	-	TRBJ2-7	TRBV5-1	CASTRDIAYEQYF	TGCGCCAGCACCCGGGACATCGCCTACGAGCAGTACTTC
few	-	TRBJ1-6	TRBV20-1	CSARGRVGGNSPLHF	TGCAGTGCCAGGGGTAGGGTGGGCGGTAATTCACCCCTCCACTTT
many	TRBD2	TRBJ2-5	TRBV20-1	CSAKKPSGVVGETQYF	TGCAGTGCAAAGAAGCCTAGCGGGGTCGTCGGCGAGACCCAGTACTTC
once	-	TRBJ2-4	TRBV19	CASSIEGVGRLAKNIQYF	TGTGCCAGTAGTATAGAAGGAGTCGGGAGACTGGCCAAAAACATTCAGTACTTC
many	-	TRBJ1-1	TRBV19	CASSMTGRMNTEAFF	TGTGCCAGTAGTATGACAGGCCGAATGAACACTGAAGCTTTCTTT
many	-	TRBJ1-3	TRBV3-1	CASSQAVGDTIYF	TGTGCCAGCAGCCAAGCAGTGGGGGACACCATATATTTT
many	-	TRBJ2-3	TRBV20-1	CSATTDTQYF	TGCAGTGCTACCACAGATACGCAGTATTTT
-	TRBD2	TRBJ2-1	TRBV7-9	CASSRGWSTSSHSSYNEQFF	TGTGCCAGCAGCCGCGGCTGGTCGACTAGCTCCCATAGTTCCTACAATGAGCAGTTCTTC
-	TRBD2	TRBJ2-1	TRBV24-1	CATSESGTSGSNEQFF	TGTGCCACCAGTGAGTCCGGGACTAGCGGGAGCAATGAGCAGTTCTTC
many	-	TRBJ2-1	TRBV3-1	CASSSDLSSYNEQFF	TGTGCCAGCAGCTCCGACCTAAGCTCCTACAATGAGCAGTTCTTC
many	TRBD2	TRBJ2-1	TRBV7-2	CASKAGANYNEQFF	TGTGCCAGCAAAGCGGGGGCTAACTACAATGAGCAGTTCTTC
-	-	TRBJ2-7	TRBV7-9	CASSSRFRSNEQYF	TGTGCCAGCAGCTCAAGATTTCGTTCCAACGAGCAGTACTTC
-	-	TRBJ2-1	TRBV20-1	CSARGALTGYNEQFF	TGCAGTGCTAGAGGGGCCCTTACGGGATACAATGAGCAGTTCTTC
-	-	TRBJ1-6	TRBV2	CARILGVAGTTLGTYNSPLHF	TGTGCCAGGATCCTCGGGGTGGCGGGGACCACCCTCGGGACCTATAATTCACCCCTCCACTTT
many	-	TRBJ2-3	TRBV5-5	CASSSSLGVDTQYF	TGTGCCAGCAGCTCATCGTTGGGGGTGGATACGCAGTATTTT
many	-	TRBJ2-1	TRBV3-1	CASSLLLYNEQFF	TGTGCCAGCAGCCTACTATTGTACAATGAGCAGTTCTTC
-	-	TRBJ1-4	TRBV27	CASSLFSARAEEKLFF	TGTGCCAGCAGTTTATTTTCGGCCCGCGCTGAGGAAAAACTGTTTTTT
-	-	TRBJ1-1	TRBV9	CASSALTGSSEAFF	TGTGCCAGCAGCGCACTAACAGGTTCATCTGAAGCTTTCTTT
few	-	TRBJ2-2	TRBV19	CASNRDSWDTGELFF	TGTGCCAGTAATCGGGACTCATGGGACACCGGGGAGCTGTTTTTT
many	TRBD1	TRBJ1-5	TRBV5-5	CASSLEDRDQPQHF	TGTGCCAGCAGCTTGGAGGACAGGGATCAGCCCCAGCATTTT
-	TRBD1	TRBJ1-5	TRBV19	CASSRGQVSDQPQHF	TGTGCCAGTAGCCGCGGACAGGTATCGGATCAGCCCCAGCATTTT
few	TRBD1	TRBJ2-7	TRBV7-9	CASSPHTNSGQGRVYEQYF	TGTGCCAGCAGCCCTCACACTAACTCCGGACAGGGGAGGGTATACGAGCAGTACTTC
-	TRBD1	TRBJ2-7	TRBV5-1	CASSSGTGKGGEQYF	TGCGCCAGCAGCTCGGGGACAGGGAAGGGCGGCGAGCAGTACTTC
many	TRBD2	TRBJ2-7	TRBV4-1	CASSHTLAGGSYEQYF	TGCGCCAGCAGCCACACACTAGCGGGAGGCTCCTACGAGCAGTACTTC
many	-	TRBJ2-4	TRBV11-1	CASSPTGHQNIQYF	TGTGCCAGCAGCCCAACGGGACACCAAAACATTCAGTACTTC
many	-	TRBJ2-3	TRBV7-9	CASSPRGGRKDTQYF	TGTGCCAGCAGCCCAAGGGGGGGAAGGAAGGATACGCAGTATTTT
few	TRBD2	TRBJ2-1	TRBV29-1	CSVALAGGPGEQFF	TGCAGCGTTGCGCTAGCGGGAGGGCCTGGTGAGCAGTTCTTC
few	TRBD1	TRBJ2-1	TRBV3-1	CASSGRQGIYNEQFF	TGTGCCAGCAGCGGCCGACAGGGTATCTACAATGAGCAGTTCTTC
many	-	TRBJ1-1	TRBV6-1	CASKSRRRLNTEAFF	TGTGCCAGCAAAAGTCGGAGGCGACTGAACACTGAAGCTTTCTTT
few	-	TRBJ1-6	TRBV19	CASSIRGTGSPLHF	TGTGCCAGTAGTATTCGGGGGACGGGGTCACCCCTCCACTTT